Sequencing of this TCR beta chain was carried out in a study of immune characterization of retroperitoneal liposarcoma. TCRdb recomputed calls from the PCR reads with MiXCR, one row per CDR3 protein. The top ten hold around a tenth of the sample, which has approximately 10,000 distinct CDR3 sequences, 26% seen once. This clonotype was recorded only once. V gave up 3 bases and J gave up 11 bases; unmatched junction bases: 12. CDR3 length: 16 amino acids. Looked up from germline, CDR1 is MNHEY and CDR2 is SMNVEV (reference sequence). The source is a female donor with retroperitoneal liposarcoma. Sequencing was performed on tumor tissue. The rearrangement joins TRBV27 to TRBJ2-5; 13 bases are a match to TRBD2. The CDR3 reads CASSFGLAGVNNEQYF. CDR3 nucleotide sequence: TGTGCCAGCAGTTTCGGACTAGCGGGAGTCAACAATGAGCAGTACTTC.